A single sample is the source of the 25 T cell receptor beta chains below, sequenced in a study of shared clonotypes between healthy human individuals. Profiling relied on immunoSEQ multiplex PCR, and the TCRdb table lists in-frame clones only, not all of them. The sample records a few million clones, nearly 97% being singletons. The specimen sequenced was naive CD4+ T cells sorted from blood. Subset reported: CD45RA+ positively selected. The receptors originated from a young man in good health.

The genes are TRBV27 and TRBJ2-2; tentatively, D is TRBD2 (5 bases). Germline lookup yields CDR1 MNHEY and CDR2 SMNVEV (reference sequence). This CDR3 region has 16 residues. Trimming pared 4 bases from V and 1 base from J, leaving 13 bases between. Here the CDR3 reads CASSSWTRGNTGELFF. For the CDR3, the DNA is TGTGCCAGCAGTTCCTGGACTCGCGGGAACACCGGGGAGCTGTTTTTT.

In the case of this clone: This CDR3 is also generated by other DNA sequences in the sample. The chain is built from TRBV5-4 and TRBJ2-5; 10 bases are shared with TRBD2. This CDR3 is 16 amino acids long. Germline lookup yields CDR1 SGHNT and CDR2 YYREEE (reference sequence). V trimming: 0 bases; J trimming: 2 bases; junction bases outside the gene matches: 4. The CDR3 bases are TGTGCCAGCAGCTTGGGGGTAGCGGGGGGTCAAGAGACCCAGTACTTC. This sequence encodes CASSLGVAGGQETQYF.

Comment on this clone: The junction departs from germline at one end; a sequencing error may be responsible. This chain joins TRBV7-7 and TRBJ1-3; TRBD1 matches at 8 bases. This CDR3 spans 15 amino acids. The germline V gene encodes CDR1 SSHAT and CDR2 FNYEAQ (reference sequence). CDR3 nucleotide sequence: TGTGCTAGCAGCTCCAGGGGGCTTGTGGGAAACACCATATATTTT. It specifies CASSSRGLVGNTIYF.

V and J are TRBV10-3 and TRBJ1-6, with TRBD1 as a possible D gene (5 bases). V shed 0 bases and J shed 6 bases, with 12 bases lying between them. This CDR3 has 16 residues. The germline V gene has CDR1 ENHRY and CDR2 SYGVKD. The CDR3 sequence: CAISESRGRSNSPLHF. CDR3 DNA: TGTGCCATCAGTGAGTCAAGGGGTAGGAGTAATTCACCCCTCCACTTT.

J is TRBJ2-4 and V is TRBV6-5; D unresolved. This CDR3 region has 11 residues. In germline, CDR1 is MNHEY, CDR2 SVGAGI. Trimming shortened V by 0 bases and J by 15 bases, and 9 bases separated the two germline ends. The CDR3 reads CASSYSGSTYF. The DNA of the CDR3 is TGTGCCAGCAGTTACTCTGGATCCACGTACTTC.

The chain recombines TRBV10-3 with TRBJ2-1; TRBD1 aligns across 7 bases. CDR3 length equals 13 residues. In germline, CDR1 is ENHRY, CDR2 SYGVKD. V shed 11 bases, J shed 7 bases, and the junction held 11 bases outside the gene matches. The CDR3, as DNA: TGTGCCTTCCGGGACAGCACAGGTAATGAGCAGTTCTTC. This sequence encodes CAFRDSTGNEQFF.

The rearrangement links TRBV19 to TRBJ2-1; TRBD2 aligns across 8 bases. The germline V gene has CDR1 LNHDA and CDR2 SQIVND (reference sequence). The CDR3 covers 17 residues. The J segment lost 8 bases and the V segment lost 3 bases, leaving 15 bases of the junction unmatched. The CDR3 bases are TGTGCCAGTAGTATGACTCCGGGAGGGTCGACGGCGCATGAGCAGTTCTTC. Amino acids: CASSMTPGGSTAHEQFF.

The chain's CDR3 is CASSFSGILGNTEAFF. In DNA form, the CDR3 reads TGTGCCAGCAGTTTCTCAGGGATACTAGGGAACACTGAAGCTTTCTTT. The chain has TRBV27 and TRBJ1-1; D might be TRBD1 (5 bases). CDR1 is MNHEY, CDR2 SMNVEV, per germline (reference sequence). V was trimmed by 3 bases and J by 1 base, leaving 15 bases between them. The CDR3 has 16 residues.

Of note for this clone: One end of the junction is discordant with germline, which a read error may explain. In the same sample, other DNA sequences code for this CDR3. The chain links TRBV6-5 to TRBJ2-7; D not resolved. In germline, CDR1 is MNHEY, CDR2 SVGAGI. This CDR3 contains 9 residues. In nucleotides, the CDR3 is TGTGCCAGCGGTTACGAGCAGTACTTC. It specifies CASGYEQYF.

The CDR3 DNA reads as TGCGCCAGCAGACCCGGGACAGATTTATCACGTGAAAAACTGTTTTTT. This sequence encodes CASRPGTDLSREKLFF. The chain links TRBV5-1 to TRBJ1-4; 7 bases are a match to TRBD1. Germline values: CDR1 SGHRS, CDR2 YFSETQ. The CDR3 has 16 residues. J lost 7 bases, V lost 5 bases, and 14 bases had no gene match. Drawing the rest from reference TRBV5-1 and TRBJ1-4, the complete variable domain is KAGVTQTPRYLIKTRGQQVTLSCSPISGHRSVSWYQQTPGQGLQFLFEYFSETQRNKGNFPGRFSGRQFSNSRSEMNVSTLELGDSALYLCASRPGTDLSREKLFFGSGTQLSVL.

This clone was seen just once. The chain employs TRBV6-1 and TRBJ2-1; TRBD2 agrees at 7 bases. Germline V CDR1 and CDR2: MNHNS, SASEGT. After removal of 3 bases from V and 7 bases from J, the junction contained 12 bases not matched to a gene. The CDR3 is made up of 16 amino acids. Written as DNA, the CDR3 is TGTGCCAGCAGTGAGTCCAGCGGGACCGGTCGGAATGAGCAGTTCTTC. Amino acid sequence: CASSESSGTGRNEQFF.

This sequence joins TRBV6-5 and TRBJ1-5; D is undetermined. The CDR3 covers 12 residues. Germline V gene sequence: CDR1 MNHEY, CDR2 SVGAGI. V was pared by 5 bases and J by 10 bases, with 12 bases between. The CDR3 reads CASSDPGEPQHF. CDR3 nucleotides: TGTGCCAGCAGTGACCCGGGAGAACCCCAGCATTTT.

As concerns this clone: The junction does not match germline at one end; this may be a read error. The rearrangement links TRBV2 to TRBJ1-5, with D uncertain. Germline V gene data show CDR1 as SNHLY and CDR2 as FYNNEI. The CDR3 is made up of 13 amino acids. The CDR3 is CASSEPLNRPQHF. The CDR3 DNA is TGTGCCAGCAGTGAGCCGCTTAATCGGCCCCAGCATTTT.

The CDR3: CAWSPSGETQYF. CDR3 nucleotides: TGTGCCTGGAGCCCCAGCGGAGAGACCCAGTACTTC. The chain has TRBV30 and TRBJ2-5; D is perhaps TRBD2 (5 bases). Between the trimmed V and J ends, which lost 3 bases and 4 bases, there was a span of 9 bases. The CDR3 contains 12 residues. The germline gives CDR1 GTSNPN, CDR2 SVGIG (reference sequence). Together with reference TRBV30 and TRBJ2-5, the CDR3 gives the full variable domain: SQTIHQWPATLVQPVGSPLSLECTVEGTSNPNLYWYRQAAGRGLQLLFYSVGIGQISSEVPQNLSASRPQDRQFILSSKKLLLSDSGFYLCAWSPSGETQYFGPGTRLLVL.

The CDR3 coding sequence is TGTGCCAGCAGTTTGGGGGACAGGGGCTTCGGTTCACCCCTCCACTTT. Translated: CASSLGDRGFGSPLHF. The rearrangement joins TRBV28 to TRBJ1-6, with TRBD1 matching over 10 bases. Trimming cost V 3 bases and J 9 bases; bases outside gene matches: 8. The CDR3 consists of 16 residues. Germline CDR1 and CDR2: MDHEN and SYDVKM.

Here the CDR3 reads CASSLGISFETQYF. DNA for the CDR3: TGTGCCAGCAGCCTCGGGATCAGCTTCGAGACCCAGTACTTC. The V gene is TRBV7-6, the J gene TRBJ2-5; a possible D gene is TRBD2 (5 bases). With 5 bases removed from V and 5 bases from J, the gap between germline ends came to 15 bases. Germline-derived CDR1 and CDR2 are SGHVS and FNYEAQ. The CDR3 loop spans 14 amino acids.

This chain links TRBV11-2 with TRBJ2-1; 10 nucleotides agree with TRBD2. The CDR3 length is 16 residues. Unmatched junction bases numbered 11, after V lost 5 bases and J lost 7 bases. Germline assignment: CDR1 SGHAT and CDR2 FQNNGV. In DNA form, the CDR3 reads TGTGCCAGCAGCCCCATGAGCGGGAGGGCCAGGAATGAGCAGTTCTTC. This codes for CASSPMSGRARNEQFF.

This chain uses TRBV25-1 with TRBJ1-2; D is unresolved. Trimming removed 5 bases at V and 4 bases at J, with 11 bases between. Looked up from germline, CDR1 is MGHDK and CDR2 is SYGVNS. The CDR3 totals 13 residues. CDR3 protein: CASSFGSGYGYTF. DNA of the CDR3: TGTGCCAGCAGTTTTGGCTCAGGCTATGGCTACACCTTC.

This sequence joins TRBV6-5 and TRBJ2-2, with D unclear. Germline V gene data show CDR1 as MNHEY and CDR2 as SVGAGI. The CDR3 is 14 amino acids. The germline V and J ends were trimmed by 5 bases and 5 bases, with 12 bases remaining between them. CDR3 sequence (DNA): TGTGCCAGCAGTGCCCTAGTCGGTACCGGGGAGCTGTTTTTT. It specifies CASSALVGTGELFF.

The gene calls are TRBV5-5 and TRBJ2-2; D unresolved. The CDR3 spans 16 residues. Trimming removed 4 bases from V and 2 bases from J, with 15 bases in between. Germline lookup yields CDR1 SGHKS and CDR2 YYEKEE (reference sequence). CDR3 amino acids: CASSPLREVNTGELFF. DNA of the CDR3: TGTGCCAGCAGCCCCCTCCGAGAGGTCAACACCGGGGAGCTGTTTTTT.

The rearrangement links TRBV18 to TRBJ2-7; weak D call: TRBD2 (5 bases). With 4 bases removed from V and 4 bases from J, the gap between germline ends came to 26 bases. This CDR3 has 18 amino acids. Germline CDR1 and CDR2: KGHSH and LQKENI. CDR3 region: CASSRGTKRDRDEYEQYF. CDR3 DNA sequence: TGTGCCAGCTCACGCGGAACAAAGAGGGATCGAGATGAGTACGAGCAGTACTTC. Full variable domain (rest looked up from reference TRBV18 and TRBJ2-7): NAGVMQNPRHLVRRRGQEARLRCSPMKGHSHVYWYRQLPEEGLKFMVYLQKENIIDESGMPKERFSAEFPKEGPSILRIQQVVRGDSAAYFCASSRGTKRDRDEYEQYFGPGTRLTVT.

V usage is TRBV18 and J usage is TRBJ2-7; 14 bases are shared with TRBD2. V was pared by 6 bases and J by 3 bases, with 1 base of the junction left unmatched. This CDR3 is built from 14 residues. The germline gives CDR1 KGHSH, CDR2 LQKENI. CDR3 coding DNA: TGTGCCAGCTCCGGACTAGCGGGGGGCTACGAGCAGTACTTC. Protein: CASSGLAGGYEQYF.

The V and J genes are TRBV5-4 and TRBJ1-4; TRBD1 matches 7 bases. The ends lost 3 bases at V and 0 bases at J; junction bases unmatched: 8. The CDR3 loop spans 17 amino acids. The germline CDR1 and CDR2 sequences are SGHNT and YYREEE (reference sequence). CDR3 protein: CASSSRQGGTTNEKLFF. CDR3 DNA: TGTGCCAGCAGCTCGAGACAGGGCGGAACAACTAATGAAAAACTGTTTTTT. The full variable domain, its missing parts supplied by reference TRBV5-4 and TRBJ1-4, is ETGVTQSPTHLIKTRGQQVTLRCSSQSGHNTVSWYQQALGQGPQFIFQYYREEENGRGNFPPRFSGLQFPNYSSELNVNALELDDSALYLCASSSRQGGTTNEKLFFGSGTQLSVL.

The CDR3 sequence: CASSFTRQGAGYTF. The CDR3 DNA reads as TGTGCCAGCAGCTTCACTCGACAGGGGGCGGGCTACACCTTC. V is TRBV5-4 and J is TRBJ1-2, with 10 bases matching TRBD1. J was trimmed by 8 bases and V by 2 bases; bases with no gene match: 6. The CDR3 runs to 14 residues. Germline CDR1 reads SGHNT; CDR2 reads YYREEE (reference sequence).

In the case of this clone: This sample includes further DNA sequences coding for the same CDR3. The chain joins TRBV7-2 to TRBJ1-5, with unresolved D. Trimming removed 5 bases from V and 3 bases from J, with 14 bases in between. The CDR3 sequence is 15 residues long. Germline loops: CDR1 SGHTA, CDR2 FQGNSA. The chain's CDR3 is CASSLDGRNNQPQHF. CDR3 in DNA: TGTGCCAGCAGCCTGGACGGACGAAACAATCAGCCCCAGCATTTT.